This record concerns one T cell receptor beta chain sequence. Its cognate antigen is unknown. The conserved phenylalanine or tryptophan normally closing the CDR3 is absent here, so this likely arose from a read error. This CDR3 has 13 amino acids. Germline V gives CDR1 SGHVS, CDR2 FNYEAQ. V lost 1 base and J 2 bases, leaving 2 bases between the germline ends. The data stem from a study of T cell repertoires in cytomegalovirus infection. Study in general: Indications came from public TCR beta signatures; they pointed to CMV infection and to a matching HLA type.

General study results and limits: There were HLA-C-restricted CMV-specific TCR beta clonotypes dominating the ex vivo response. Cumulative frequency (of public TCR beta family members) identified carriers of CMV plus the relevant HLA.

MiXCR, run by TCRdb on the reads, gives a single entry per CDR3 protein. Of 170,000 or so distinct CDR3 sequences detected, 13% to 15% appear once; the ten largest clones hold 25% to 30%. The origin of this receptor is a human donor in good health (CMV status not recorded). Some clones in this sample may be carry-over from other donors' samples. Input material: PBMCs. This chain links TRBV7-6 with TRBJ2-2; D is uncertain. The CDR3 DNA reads TGTGCCAGCAGCTTAGATAACACCGGGGAGCTGTTTTTG. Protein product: CASSLDNTGELFL.